A selection of T cell receptor beta chains follows, all from one sample in a study of shared clonotypes between healthy human individuals. Libraries were prepared by immunoSEQ multiplex PCR; TCRdb keeps only in-frame clonotypes and omits some of them. The profile covers around 2,000,000 clones, with approximately 94% appearing a single time and less than 1.5% taken by the ten largest. The sequencing sample was made of naive CD8+ T cells sorted from blood. These receptors originate from a man between 18 and 35 years old in good health. The CDR3 runs from the conserved cysteine through the conserved F or W. The D gene is left open where the match is weak. Rows give clone size only sometimes, using once, few, many, or a class for an expanded clone.

j_gene: TRBJ2-2; d_gene: NA; abundance: few; v_gene: TRBV4-1; CDR3aa: CASSQGANTGELFF; CDR3nt: TGCGCCAGCAGCCAAGGAGCGAACACCGGGGAGCTGTTTTTT
j_gene: TRBJ1-1; d_gene: NA; abundance: NA; v_gene: TRBV19; CDR3aa: CASSIRSPNTEAFF; CDR3nt: TGTGCCAGTAGTATCCGTTCCCCGAACACTGAAGCTTTCTTT
j_gene: TRBJ2-3; d_gene: NA; abundance: NA; v_gene: TRBV11-2; CDR3aa: CASSLGTSWTDTQYF; CDR3nt: TGTGCCAGCAGCTTAGGAACTAGTTGGACAGATACGCAGTATTTT
j_gene: TRBJ2-7; d_gene: TRBD1; abundance: NA; v_gene: TRBV9; CDR3aa: CASSPTGTGKVYEQYF; CDR3nt: TGTGCCAGCAGCCCCACCGGGACAGGGAAAGTTTACGAGCAGTACTTC
j_gene: TRBJ2-7; d_gene: NA; abundance: NA; v_gene: TRBV7-9; CDR3aa: CASSPGGPYEQYF; CDR3nt: TGTGCCAGCAGCCCCGGAGGACCCTACGAGCAGTACTTC
j_gene: TRBJ2-5; d_gene: TRBD1; abundance: NA; v_gene: TRBV28; CDR3aa: CASSSELRTGGMETQYF; CDR3nt: TGTGCCAGCAGTTCGGAGCTACGAACAGGGGGCATGGAGACCCAGTACTTC
j_gene: TRBJ2-1; d_gene: TRBD2; abundance: NA; v_gene: TRBV7-9; CDR3aa: CASSGGGRFYNEQFF; CDR3nt: TGTGCCAGCAGCGGCGGGGGGAGATTTTACAATGAGCAGTTCTTC
j_gene: TRBJ2-7; d_gene: NA; abundance: NA; v_gene: TRBV13; CDR3aa: CASSLVSYEQYF; CDR3nt: TGTGCCAGCAGCTTAGTTTCCTACGAGCAGTACTTC
j_gene: TRBJ1-5; d_gene: TRBD1; abundance: NA; v_gene: TRBV28; CDR3aa: CAVDRGSNQPQHF; CDR3nt: TGTGCCGTCGACAGGGGGAGCAATCAGCCCCAGCATTTT
j_gene: TRBJ2-5; d_gene: NA; abundance: NA; v_gene: TRBV2; CDR3aa: CASTADQETQYF; CDR3nt: TGTGCCAGCACAGCGGACCAAGAGACCCAGTACTTC
j_gene: TRBJ2-1; d_gene: TRBD2; abundance: NA; v_gene: TRBV11-3; CDR3aa: CASSLSRQRGAYNEQFF; CDR3nt: TGTGCCAGCAGCTTAAGTCGGCAGCGGGGGGCCTACAATGAGCAGTTCTTC
j_gene: TRBJ1-4; d_gene: TRBD1; abundance: NA; v_gene: TRBV5-6; CDR3aa: CASSISGTGAEKLFF; CDR3nt: TGTGCCAGCAGCATATCCGGGACAGGGGCTGAAAAACTGTTTTTT
j_gene: TRBJ2-5; d_gene: NA; abundance: once; v_gene: TRBV9; CDR3aa: CASSVLGWGASETQYF; CDR3nt: TGTGCCAGCAGCGTCCTAGGGTGGGGGGCCTCCGAGACCCAGTACTTC
j_gene: TRBJ2-7; d_gene: TRBD1; abundance: NA; v_gene: TRBV7-9; CDR3aa: CASSLVVAGGPYEQYF; CDR3nt: TGTGCCAGCAGCTTAGTAGTGGCAGGGGGCCCCTACGAGCAGTACTTC
j_gene: TRBJ1-1; d_gene: TRBD1; abundance: NA; v_gene: TRBV30; CDR3aa: CAWSRDRVNTEAFF; CDR3nt: TGTGCCTGGAGCCGGGACAGGGTGAACACTGAAGCTTTCTTT
j_gene: TRBJ1-5; d_gene: NA; abundance: NA; v_gene: TRBV27; CDR3aa: CASGDLNQPQHF; CDR3nt: TGTGCCAGCGGGGACCTAAATCAGCCCCAGCATTTT
j_gene: TRBJ1-6; d_gene: NA; abundance: NA; v_gene: TRBV21-1; CDR3aa: CASSDYTPGFYNSPLHF; CDR3nt: TGTGCCAGCAGCGATTACACTCCGGGCTTCTATAATTCACCCCTCCACTTT
j_gene: TRBJ2-5; d_gene: NA; abundance: NA; v_gene: TRBV27; CDR3aa: CASKEGGQETQYF; CDR3nt: TGTGCCAGCAAGGAGGGAGGACAAGAGACCCAGTACTTC
j_gene: TRBJ1-1; d_gene: NA; abundance: NA; v_gene: TRBV9; CDR3aa: CASSVGSGGLSAAFF; CDR3nt: TGTGCCAGCAGCGTGGGGTCGGGGGGCCTTTCAGCGGCTTTCTTT
j_gene: TRBJ2-7; d_gene: NA; abundance: NA; v_gene: TRBV5-1; CDR3aa: CASSLSPTYEQYF; CDR3nt: TGCGCCAGCAGTCTGTCCCCTACCTACGAGCAGTACTTC
j_gene: TRBJ1-1; d_gene: NA; abundance: NA; v_gene: TRBV6-1; CDR3aa: CASSEAYGVDGEAFF; CDR3nt: TGTGCCAGCAGTGAAGCTTACGGGGTCGACGGTGAAGCTTTCTTT
j_gene: TRBJ2-1; d_gene: NA; abundance: NA; v_gene: TRBV7-9; CDR3aa: CASSLLFGDHSSHEQFF; CDR3nt: TGTGCCAGCAGCTTACTGTTTGGAGACCACTCATCCCATGAGCAGTTCTTC
j_gene: TRBJ2-1; d_gene: NA; abundance: once; v_gene: TRBV7-9; CDR3aa: CASSLGGNLINEQFF; CDR3nt: TGTGCCAGCAGCTTAGGGGGCAACCTTATCAATGAGCAGTTCTTC
j_gene: TRBJ2-7; d_gene: NA; abundance: NA; v_gene: TRBV27; CDR3aa: CASSLGRSYEQYF; CDR3nt: TGTGCCAGCAGTTTGGGCAGGTCCTACGAGCAGTACTTC
j_gene: TRBJ1-2; d_gene: NA; abundance: NA; v_gene: TRBV27; CDR3aa: CASSLLRGGNGYTF; CDR3nt: TGTGCCAGCAGTTTGCTGAGGGGAGGGAATGGCTACACCTTC
j_gene: TRBJ1-6; d_gene: NA; abundance: NA; v_gene: TRBV6-5; CDR3aa: CASTTDPDSPLHF; CDR3nt: TGTGCCAGCACGACGGACCCAGATTCACCCCTCCACTTT
j_gene: TRBJ1-1; d_gene: NA; abundance: NA; v_gene: TRBV5-4; CDR3aa: CASSLALYTEAFF; CDR3nt: TGTGCCAGCAGCTTGGCATTGTACACTGAAGCTTTCTTT
j_gene: TRBJ1-6; d_gene: TRBD1; abundance: NA; v_gene: TRBV9; CDR3aa: CASSGEEGAYNSPLHF; CDR3nt: TGTGCCAGCAGCGGCGAGGAGGGGGCATACAATTCACCCCTCCACTTT
j_gene: TRBJ2-1; d_gene: NA; abundance: NA; v_gene: TRBV15; CDR3aa: CATSGLLGQEGNEQFF; CDR3nt: TGTGCCACCAGCGGCCTTCTGGGGCAGGAGGGAAATGAGCAGTTCTTC